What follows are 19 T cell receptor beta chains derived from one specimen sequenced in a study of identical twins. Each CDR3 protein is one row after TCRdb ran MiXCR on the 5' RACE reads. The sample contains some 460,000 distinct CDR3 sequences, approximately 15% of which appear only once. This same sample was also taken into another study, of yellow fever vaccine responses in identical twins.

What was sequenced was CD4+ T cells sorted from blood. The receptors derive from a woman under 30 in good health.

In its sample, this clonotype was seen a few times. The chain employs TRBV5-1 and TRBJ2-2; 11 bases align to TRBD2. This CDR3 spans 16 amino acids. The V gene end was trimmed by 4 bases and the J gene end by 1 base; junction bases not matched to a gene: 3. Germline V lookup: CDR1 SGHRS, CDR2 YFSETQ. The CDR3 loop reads CASSQTSGRNTGELFF. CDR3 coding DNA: TGCGCCAGCAGCCAAACTAGCGGGAGGAACACCGGGGAGCTGTTTTTT.

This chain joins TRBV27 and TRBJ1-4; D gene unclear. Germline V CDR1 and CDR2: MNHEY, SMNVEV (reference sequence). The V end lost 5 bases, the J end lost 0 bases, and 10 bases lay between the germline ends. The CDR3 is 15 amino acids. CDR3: CASSAPTSTNEKLFF. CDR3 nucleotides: TGTGCCAGCAGTGCTCCTACTTCAACTAATGAAAAACTGTTTTTT.

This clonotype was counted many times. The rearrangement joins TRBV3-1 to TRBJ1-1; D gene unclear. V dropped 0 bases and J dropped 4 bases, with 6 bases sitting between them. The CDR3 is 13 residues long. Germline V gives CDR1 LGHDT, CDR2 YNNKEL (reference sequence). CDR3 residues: CASSQEDRTEAFF. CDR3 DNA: TGTGCCAGCAGCCAAGAGGATCGCACTGAAGCTTTCTTT.

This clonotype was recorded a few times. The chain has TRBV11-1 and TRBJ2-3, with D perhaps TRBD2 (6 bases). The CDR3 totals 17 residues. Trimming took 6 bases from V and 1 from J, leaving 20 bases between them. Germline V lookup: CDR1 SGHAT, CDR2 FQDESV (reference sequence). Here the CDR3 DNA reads TGTGCCAGCAGTCCCTCTTCCGCTAGCGCCCGCACAGATACGCAGTATTTT. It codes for CASSPSSASARTDTQYF.

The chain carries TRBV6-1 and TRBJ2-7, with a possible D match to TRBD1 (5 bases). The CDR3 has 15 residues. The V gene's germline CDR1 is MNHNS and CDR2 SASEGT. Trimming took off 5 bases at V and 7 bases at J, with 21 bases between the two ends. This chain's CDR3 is CASSPGAGFFEEQYF. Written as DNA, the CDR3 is TGTGCCAGCAGTCCTGGGGCCGGGTTTTTTGAGGAGCAGTACTTC.

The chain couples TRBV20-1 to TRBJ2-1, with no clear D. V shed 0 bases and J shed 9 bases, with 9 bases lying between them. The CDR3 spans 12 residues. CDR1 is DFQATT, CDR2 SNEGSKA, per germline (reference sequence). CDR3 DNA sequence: TGCAGTGCTAGAGAGGGCAGAAGTGAGCAGTTCTTC. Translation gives CSAREGRSEQFF.

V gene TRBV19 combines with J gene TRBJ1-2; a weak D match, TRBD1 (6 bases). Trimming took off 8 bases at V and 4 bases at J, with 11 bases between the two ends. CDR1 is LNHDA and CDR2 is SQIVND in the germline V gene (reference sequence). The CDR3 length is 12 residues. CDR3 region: CASSDRTYGYTF. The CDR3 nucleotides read TGTGCCAGTTCGGACAGAACCTATGGCTACACCTTC.

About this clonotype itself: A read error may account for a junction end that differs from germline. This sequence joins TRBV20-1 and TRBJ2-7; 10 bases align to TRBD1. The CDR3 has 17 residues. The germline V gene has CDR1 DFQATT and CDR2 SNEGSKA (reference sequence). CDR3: CCARVGTGVGVPYEQYF. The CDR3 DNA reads TGCTGTGCTAGAGTGGGGACAGGGGTCGGGGTGCCCTACGAGCAGTACTTC.

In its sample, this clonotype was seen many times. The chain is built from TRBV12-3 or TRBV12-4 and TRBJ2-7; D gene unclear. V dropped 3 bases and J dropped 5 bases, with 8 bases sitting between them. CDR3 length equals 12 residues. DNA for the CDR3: TGTGCCAGCAGTTTGTCTAGTAACGAGCAGTACTTC. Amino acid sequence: CASSLSSNEQYF.

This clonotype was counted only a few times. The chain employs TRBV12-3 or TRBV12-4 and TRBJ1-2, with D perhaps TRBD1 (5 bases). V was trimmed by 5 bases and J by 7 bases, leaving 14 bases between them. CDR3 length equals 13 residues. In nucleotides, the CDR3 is TGTGCCAGCAGTCCAGGGCCGGTTCTTGGCTACACCTTC. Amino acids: CASSPGPVLGYTF.

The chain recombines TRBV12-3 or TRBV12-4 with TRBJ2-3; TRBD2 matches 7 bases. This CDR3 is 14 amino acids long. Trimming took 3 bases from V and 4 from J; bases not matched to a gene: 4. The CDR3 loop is CASSLSGGADTQYF. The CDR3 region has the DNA TGTGCCAGCAGTTTGAGTGGGGGGGCAGATACGCAGTATTTT.

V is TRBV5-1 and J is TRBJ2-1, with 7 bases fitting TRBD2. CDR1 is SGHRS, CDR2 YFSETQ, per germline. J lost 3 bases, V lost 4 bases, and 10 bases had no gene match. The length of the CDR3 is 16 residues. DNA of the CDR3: TGCGCCAGCAGCGGAACAGCGGGAACGCTCTACAATGAGCAGTTCTTC. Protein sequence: CASSGTAGTLYNEQFF.

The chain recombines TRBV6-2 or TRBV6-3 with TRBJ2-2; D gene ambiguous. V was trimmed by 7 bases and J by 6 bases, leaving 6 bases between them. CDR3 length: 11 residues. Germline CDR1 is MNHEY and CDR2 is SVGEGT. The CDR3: CASTQSGELFF. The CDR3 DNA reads TGTGCCAGCACCCAATCCGGGGAGCTGTTTTTT.

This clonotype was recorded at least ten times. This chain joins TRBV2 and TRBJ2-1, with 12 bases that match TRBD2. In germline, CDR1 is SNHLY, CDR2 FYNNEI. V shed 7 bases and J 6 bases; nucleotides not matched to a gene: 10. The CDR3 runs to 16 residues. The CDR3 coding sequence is TGTGCCAGCAAAGGATTCGTGACTAGCGGGGGCAATGAGCAGTTCTTC. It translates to CASKGFVTSGGNEQFF.

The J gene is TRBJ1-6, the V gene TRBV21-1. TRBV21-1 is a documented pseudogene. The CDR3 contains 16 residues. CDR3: CASSRTGRSYNSPLHF. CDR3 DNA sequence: TGTGCCAGCAGTAGGACGGGTCGCTCCTATAATTCACCCCTCCACTTT.

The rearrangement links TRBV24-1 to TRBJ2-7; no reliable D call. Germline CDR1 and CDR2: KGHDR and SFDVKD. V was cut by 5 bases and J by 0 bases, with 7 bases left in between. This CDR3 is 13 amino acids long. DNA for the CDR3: TGTGCCACCAGTGGAGCGCCCTCCTACGAGCAGTACTTC. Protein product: CATSGAPSYEQYF.

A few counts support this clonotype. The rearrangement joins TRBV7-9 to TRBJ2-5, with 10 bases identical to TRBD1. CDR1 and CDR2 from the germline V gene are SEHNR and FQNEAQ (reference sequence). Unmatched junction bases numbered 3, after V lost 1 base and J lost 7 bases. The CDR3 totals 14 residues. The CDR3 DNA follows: TGTGCCAGCAGCTTAGGGACAGGGGGTGTGACCCAGTACTTC. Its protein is CASSLGTGGVTQYF.

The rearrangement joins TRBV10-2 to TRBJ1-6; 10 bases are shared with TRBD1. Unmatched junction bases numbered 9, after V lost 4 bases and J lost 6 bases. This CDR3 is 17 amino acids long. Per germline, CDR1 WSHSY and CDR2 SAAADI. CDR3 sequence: CASSGAGTGVTNSPLHF. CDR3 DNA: TGCGCCAGCAGTGGAGCGGGGACAGGGGTCACTAATTCACCCCTCCACTTT.

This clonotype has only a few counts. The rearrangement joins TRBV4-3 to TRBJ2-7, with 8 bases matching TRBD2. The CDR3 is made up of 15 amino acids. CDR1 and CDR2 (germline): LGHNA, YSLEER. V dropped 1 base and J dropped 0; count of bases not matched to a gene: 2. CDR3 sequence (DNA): TGCGCCAGCAGCCAAGGGAGCGGGGGCTCCTACGAGCAGTACTTC. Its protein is CASSQGSGGSYEQYF.